The source of this T cell receptor (beta chain) is a study of CD8+ T cells in alopecia areata. Study summary: Administration of oral tofacitinib to treated patients was at 5 to 10 mg twice daily.

cDNA serving as the sequencing template came from extracted, reverse transcribed RNA. Measured with immunoSEQ multiplex PCR; TCRdb has only the in-frame clones, and not every one. The sample consists of tens of thousands of clones, around 67% of them appearing once. Details on this clone: The antigen is not known.

Study outcomes and limitations: Expanded CD8+ clones among the top 100, as well as scalp clonality, were significantly decreased by tofacitinib.

As for treatment: oral pan-JAK inhibitor, 5-10 mg twice daily. The CDR3 is 16 amino acids. Germline assignment: CDR1 LGHNA and CDR2 YSLEER. V lost 0 bases to trimming and J lost 7 bases; unmatched junction nucleotides: 9. The input for sequencing was CD8+ T cells sorted from blood, taken at week 24, from a patient treated with tofacitinib. This chain uses TRBV4-3 with TRBJ2-1; 7 bases match TRBD2. This sequence was found in a human donor with alopecia areata. The CDR3 sequence: CASSQDLAGVGNEQFF. DNA for the CDR3: TGCGCCAGCAGCCAAGATTTGGCGGGAGTGGGGAATGAGCAGTTCTTC.